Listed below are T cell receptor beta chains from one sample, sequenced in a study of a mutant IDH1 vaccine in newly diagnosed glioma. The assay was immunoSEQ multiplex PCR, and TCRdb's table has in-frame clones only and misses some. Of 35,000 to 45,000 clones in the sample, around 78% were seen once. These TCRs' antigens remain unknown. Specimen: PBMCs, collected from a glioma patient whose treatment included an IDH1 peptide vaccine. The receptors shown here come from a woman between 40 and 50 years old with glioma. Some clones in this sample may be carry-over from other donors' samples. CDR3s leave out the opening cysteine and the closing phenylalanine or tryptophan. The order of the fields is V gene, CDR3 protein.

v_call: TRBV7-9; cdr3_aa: ASSLRTESYEQY
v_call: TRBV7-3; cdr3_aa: ASSLGPRDEQY
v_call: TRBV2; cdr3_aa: ASLIRDSQGEQY
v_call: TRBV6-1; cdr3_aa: ASREQGRAEAF
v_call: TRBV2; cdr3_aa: AGSAGRAFGEQF
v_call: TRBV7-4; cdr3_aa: ASSFPSRSLTGRGNSPLH
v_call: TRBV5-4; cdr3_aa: ASSVPLTDTQY
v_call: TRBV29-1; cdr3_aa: SVEGGQGYGYT
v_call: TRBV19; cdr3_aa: ATSIGGSPLH
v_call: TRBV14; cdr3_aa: ASSRDYEQY
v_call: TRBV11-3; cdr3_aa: ASSFDGLSTQY
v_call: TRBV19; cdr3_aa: ASSIGLAGEQF
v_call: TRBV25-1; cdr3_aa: ASSESGQRGEKLF
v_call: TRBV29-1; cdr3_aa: SAAGGNTEAF
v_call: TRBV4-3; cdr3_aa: ASSQDPSGRNNEQF
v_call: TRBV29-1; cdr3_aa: SVEVFEDRGLGGYT
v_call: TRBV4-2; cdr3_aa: ASSQAGQGSTNEKLF
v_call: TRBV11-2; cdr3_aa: ASSFPATGAYHGELF
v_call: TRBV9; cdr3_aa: ASSVMGWTGNTGELF
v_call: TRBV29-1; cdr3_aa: SDKQRADTQY
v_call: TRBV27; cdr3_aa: ASRTITGESGNTIY
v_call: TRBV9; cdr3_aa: ASRGTGEGEAF
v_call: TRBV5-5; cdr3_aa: ASSLDRQALSTEAF
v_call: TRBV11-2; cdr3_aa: ASSVQDYLPPNEQF
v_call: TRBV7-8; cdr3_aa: ASSSRTGFGYEQY
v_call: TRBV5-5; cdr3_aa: ASSFAGGRAGELF
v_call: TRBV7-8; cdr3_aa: ASSRGQGNYGYT
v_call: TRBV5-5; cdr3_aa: ASSLEARGGDTQY